Following are 17 T cell receptor beta chains from one sample sequenced in a study of cytomegalovirus exposure and HLA in healthy donors. In the PCR, 60 Vbeta and 13 Jbeta primers were used. Sequencing used immunoSEQ multiplex PCR; TCRdb keeps in-frame clones, though not all of them. The sample includes 150,000 to 200,000 clones, 82% seen only once; the top ten take approximately 1.4%. The material sequenced was PBMCs. All receptors come from a girl under 18 in good health and CMV-seropositive.

This clone turned up a few times. The chain couples TRBV28 to TRBJ2-7; tentatively, D is TRBD1 (6 bases). Germline V CDR1 and CDR2: MDHEN, SYDVKM. The CDR3 has 15 residues. V shed 3 bases and J shed 4 bases, with 16 bases lying between them. The CDR3 sequence is CASSFLADRAYEQYF. DNA for the CDR3: TGTGCCAGCAGTTTTCTCGCGGACAGAGCATACGAGCAGTACTTC.

The CDR3 coding sequence is TGCAGCGTTGTGACGACAGGGGGGCTTAATGAAAAACTGTTTTTT. Amino acids: CSVVTTGGLNEKLFF. The chain recombines TRBV29-1 with TRBJ1-4, with 9 nucleotides matching TRBD1. The CDR3 spans 15 residues. Germline CDR1 reads SQVTM; CDR2 reads ANQGSEA. Losses at the gene ends were 4 bases for V and 4 bases for J; bases not matched to a gene: 7.

This chain joins TRBV14 and TRBJ1-2, with 7 bases identical to TRBD1. There are 14 residues in the CDR3. The trim removed 0 bases at V and 3 bases at J, leaving 1 base unmatched. The germline V gene encodes CDR1 SGHDN and CDR2 FVKESK. CDR3 residues: CASSQDGTDYGYTF. The CDR3 region has the DNA TGTGCCAGCAGCCAAGACGGGACAGACTATGGCTACACCTTC.

On this clone itself: Other DNA sequences from this sample encode an identical CDR3 as well. This chain links TRBV29-1 with TRBJ2-5; 10 bases fit TRBD2. J lost 4 bases, V lost 6 bases, and 2 bases had no gene match. Germline assignment: CDR1 SQVTM and CDR2 ANQGSEA. The length of the CDR3 is 12 residues. The CDR3 coding sequence is TGCAGCGTCCGACTAGCGGGAGAGACCCAGTACTTC. It is translated as CSVRLAGETQYF.

The chain couples TRBV29-1 to TRBJ2-7, with 8 bases identical to TRBD2. The trim removed 0 bases at V and 0 bases at J, leaving 7 bases unmatched. The CDR3 is 16 residues long. Germline-derived CDR1 and CDR2 are SQVTM and ANQGSEA. The CDR3, as DNA: TGCAGCGTTGAAGACTTGATAGCGGGGAGCTCCTACGAGCAGTACTTC. The encoded protein is CSVEDLIAGSSYEQYF.

CDR3 DNA: TGTGCCAGCAGCCGGACAGGGTCCACTGAAGCTTTCTTT. Protein: CASSRTGSTEAFF. V usage is TRBV7-3 and J usage is TRBJ1-1, with 8 bases lining up with TRBD1. V shed 5 bases and J 4 bases; nucleotides not matched to a gene: 3. This CDR3 comprises 13 residues. Germline loops: CDR1 SGHTA, CDR2 FQGTGA.

The chain employs TRBV12-5 and TRBJ2-2; 9 bases are shared with TRBD2. Germline lookup yields CDR1 LGHNT and CDR2 FRNRAP. The CDR3 totals 16 residues. Losses at the gene ends were 5 bases for V and 5 bases for J; bases not matched to a gene: 9. CDR3 sequence (DNA): TGTGCTAGTGGTGCAGCTAGCGGGGAGGGTACCGGGGAGCTGTTTTTT. It yields the protein CASGAASGEGTGELFF. Drawing the rest from reference TRBV12-5 and TRBJ2-2, the complete variable domain is DARVTQTPRHKVTEMGQEVTMRCQPILGHNTVFWYRQTMMQGLELLAYFRNRAPLDDSGMPKDRFSAEMPDATLATLKIQPSEPRDSAVYFCASGAASGEGTGELFFGEGSRLTVL.

The V and J genes are TRBV6-4 and TRBJ1-2, with no clear D. V lost 3 bases and J 6 bases, leaving 11 bases between the germline ends. Germline CDR1 is MRHNA and CDR2 is SNTAGT. CDR3 length equals 13 residues. This CDR3 is CASSEHISDGYTF. In nucleotides, the CDR3 is TGTGCCAGCAGTGAACACATTTCCGATGGCTACACCTTC.

The rearrangement uses TRBV19 and TRBJ1-1, with 12 nucleotides matching TRBD1. The CDR3 consists of 13 residues. V shed 6 bases and J 8 bases; nucleotides not matched to a gene: 4. Per germline, CDR1 LNHDA and CDR2 SQIVND (reference sequence). The CDR3 is CASSRDRGREAFF. DNA for the CDR3: TGTGCCAGTAGCCGGGACAGGGGGCGCGAAGCTTTCTTT.

The chain carries TRBV10-1 and TRBJ2-3; 8 bases align to TRBD2. The CDR3 is 13 residues long. The J segment lost 6 bases and the V segment lost 7 bases, leaving 6 bases of the junction unmatched. Per the germline V gene, CDR1 is WNHNN and CDR2 is SYGVQD (reference sequence). The CDR3 DNA reads TGCGCCAGCATTTCAGCGGGAGACGATACGCAGTATTTT. Translating it yields CASISAGDDTQYF.

This chain joins TRBV5-6 and TRBJ2-4, with 7 bases identical to TRBD2. Trimming cost V 0 bases and J 1 base; bases outside gene matches: 4. CDR3 length equals 16 residues. In germline, CDR1 is SGHDT, CDR2 YYEEEE. CDR3 in amino acids: CASSLGSGTAKNIQYF. CDR3 coding DNA: TGTGCCAGCAGCTTGGGGAGCGGGACTGCCAAAAACATTCAGTACTTC.

Concerning this clone itself: The junction departs from the called germline gene at one end, perhaps through a read error. Distinct nucleotide sequences in the sample also encode this CDR3. The chain links TRBV15 to TRBJ1-1, with TRBD1 as a possible D gene (5 bases). The CDR3 is 14 amino acids. CDR1 is LNHNV and CDR2 is YYDKDF in the germline V gene (reference sequence). Here the CDR3 DNA reads TGCGCCACCAGCGGCACACCCAGGGACACTGAAGCTTTCTTT. Translated: CATSGTPRDTEAFF. The full variable domain, its missing parts supplied by reference TRBV15 and TRBJ1-1, is DAMVIQNPRYQVTQFGKPVTLSCSQTLNHNVMYWYQQKSSQAPKLLFHYYDKDFNNEADTPDNFQSRRPNTSFCFLDIRSPGLGDTAMYLCATSGTPRDTEAFFGQGTRLTVV.

A remark on this clone: Other DNA sequences from this sample encode an identical CDR3 as well. The chain links TRBV9 to TRBJ2-5, with 11 bases identical to TRBD2. V gave up 0 bases and J gave up 5 bases; unmatched junction bases: 3. Germline values: CDR1 SGDLS, CDR2 YYNGEE. This CDR3 is 15 amino acids long. CDR3 sequence reads: CASSVDSGRGETQYF. The CDR3 coding sequence is TGTGCCAGCAGCGTAGATAGCGGGAGGGGGGAGACCCAGTACTTC.

This clone was counted a single time. This chain connects TRBV5-6 to TRBJ1-2, with 8 nucleotides matching TRBD1. Germline lookup yields CDR1 SGHDT and CDR2 YYEEEE. This CDR3 is built from 15 residues. V lost 4 bases, J lost 3 bases, and 8 bases stayed unmatched. The CDR3 DNA is TGTGCCAGCAGCCTTATCGGACAGGGAGACTATGGCTACACCTTC. Its protein is CASSLIGQGDYGYTF. Full variable domain (missing parts from reference TRBV5-6 and TRBJ1-2): DAGVTQSPTHLIKTRGQQVTLRCSPKSGHDTVSWYQQALGQGPQFIFQYYEEEERQRGNFPDRFSGHQFPNYSSELNVNALLLGDSALYLCASSLIGQGDYGYTFGSGTRLTVV.

In the case of this clone: At one end the junction does not follow the germline gene, possibly because of a read error. The chain uses TRBV14 and TRBJ2-7; tentative D call: TRBD2 (6 bases). Germline CDR1 and CDR2: SGHDN and FVKESK. The CDR3 has 12 residues. The CDR3: CASSQDATSPDF. The CDR3 DNA reads as TGTGCCAGCAGCCAAGATGCGACTAGTCCTGACTTC.

There are a few counts of this clone. The rearrangement uses TRBV30 and TRBJ2-3; a possible D gene is TRBD2 (5 bases). The CDR3 totals 12 residues. Looked up from germline, CDR1 is GTSNPN and CDR2 is SVGIG (reference sequence). V lost 3 bases and J lost 5, with 9 bases in between. CDR3 bases: TGTGCCTGGAGCGCCGGAGGAGATACGCAGTATTTT. Amino acid sequence: CAWSAGGDTQYF.

The chain couples TRBV18 to TRBJ2-7; the D gene is possibly TRBD1 (6 bases). From germline, CDR1 is KGHSH and CDR2 LQKENI. The V and J ends lost 3 bases and 9 bases respectively, with 12 bases between them. The CDR3 sequence is 12 residues long. The DNA of the CDR3 is TGTGCCAGCTCACCGGAACAGGGTTTGCAGTACTTC. Encoded protein: CASSPEQGLQYF.